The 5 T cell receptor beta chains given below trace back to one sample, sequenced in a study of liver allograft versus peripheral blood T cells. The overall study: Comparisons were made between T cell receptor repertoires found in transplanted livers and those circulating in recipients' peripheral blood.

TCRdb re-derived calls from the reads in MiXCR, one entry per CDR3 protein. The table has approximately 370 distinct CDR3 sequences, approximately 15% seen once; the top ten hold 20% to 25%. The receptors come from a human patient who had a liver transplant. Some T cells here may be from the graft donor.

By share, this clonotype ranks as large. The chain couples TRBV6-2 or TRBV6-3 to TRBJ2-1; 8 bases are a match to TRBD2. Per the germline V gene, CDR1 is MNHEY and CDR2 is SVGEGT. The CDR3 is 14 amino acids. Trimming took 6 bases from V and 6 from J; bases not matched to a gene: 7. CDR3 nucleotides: TGTGCCAGCAGGCAACCCGGGACTAGCAATGAGCAGTTCTTC. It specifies CASRQPGTSNEQFF.

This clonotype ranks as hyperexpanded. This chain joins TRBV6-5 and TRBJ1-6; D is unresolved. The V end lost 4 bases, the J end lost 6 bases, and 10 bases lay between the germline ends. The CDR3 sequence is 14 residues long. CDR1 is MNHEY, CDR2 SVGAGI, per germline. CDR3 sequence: CASSSESPNSPLHF. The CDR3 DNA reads TGTGCCAGCAGTTCAGAAAGTCCTAATTCACCCCTCCACTTT.

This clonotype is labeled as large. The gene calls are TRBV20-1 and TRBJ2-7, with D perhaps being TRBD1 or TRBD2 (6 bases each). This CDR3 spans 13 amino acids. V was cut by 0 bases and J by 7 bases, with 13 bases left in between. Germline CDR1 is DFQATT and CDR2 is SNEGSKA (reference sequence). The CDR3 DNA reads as TGCAGTGCTAGAGATCCCAGGGGAGGAGAGCAGTACTTC. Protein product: CSARDPRGGEQYF.

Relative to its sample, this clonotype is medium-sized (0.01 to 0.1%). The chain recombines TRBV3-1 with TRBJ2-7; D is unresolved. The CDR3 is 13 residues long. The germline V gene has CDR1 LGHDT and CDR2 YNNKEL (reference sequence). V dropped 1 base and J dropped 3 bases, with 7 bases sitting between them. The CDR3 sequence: CASSQGLGYEQYF. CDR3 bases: TGTGCCAGCAGCCAAGGCCTCGGCTACGAGCAGTACTTC.

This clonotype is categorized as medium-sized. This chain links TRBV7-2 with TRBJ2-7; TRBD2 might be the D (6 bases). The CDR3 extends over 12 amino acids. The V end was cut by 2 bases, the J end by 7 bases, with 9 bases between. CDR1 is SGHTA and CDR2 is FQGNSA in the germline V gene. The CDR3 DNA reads TGTGCCAGCAGCTTAAATCGGGGGGAGCAGTACTTC. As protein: CASSLNRGEQYF.